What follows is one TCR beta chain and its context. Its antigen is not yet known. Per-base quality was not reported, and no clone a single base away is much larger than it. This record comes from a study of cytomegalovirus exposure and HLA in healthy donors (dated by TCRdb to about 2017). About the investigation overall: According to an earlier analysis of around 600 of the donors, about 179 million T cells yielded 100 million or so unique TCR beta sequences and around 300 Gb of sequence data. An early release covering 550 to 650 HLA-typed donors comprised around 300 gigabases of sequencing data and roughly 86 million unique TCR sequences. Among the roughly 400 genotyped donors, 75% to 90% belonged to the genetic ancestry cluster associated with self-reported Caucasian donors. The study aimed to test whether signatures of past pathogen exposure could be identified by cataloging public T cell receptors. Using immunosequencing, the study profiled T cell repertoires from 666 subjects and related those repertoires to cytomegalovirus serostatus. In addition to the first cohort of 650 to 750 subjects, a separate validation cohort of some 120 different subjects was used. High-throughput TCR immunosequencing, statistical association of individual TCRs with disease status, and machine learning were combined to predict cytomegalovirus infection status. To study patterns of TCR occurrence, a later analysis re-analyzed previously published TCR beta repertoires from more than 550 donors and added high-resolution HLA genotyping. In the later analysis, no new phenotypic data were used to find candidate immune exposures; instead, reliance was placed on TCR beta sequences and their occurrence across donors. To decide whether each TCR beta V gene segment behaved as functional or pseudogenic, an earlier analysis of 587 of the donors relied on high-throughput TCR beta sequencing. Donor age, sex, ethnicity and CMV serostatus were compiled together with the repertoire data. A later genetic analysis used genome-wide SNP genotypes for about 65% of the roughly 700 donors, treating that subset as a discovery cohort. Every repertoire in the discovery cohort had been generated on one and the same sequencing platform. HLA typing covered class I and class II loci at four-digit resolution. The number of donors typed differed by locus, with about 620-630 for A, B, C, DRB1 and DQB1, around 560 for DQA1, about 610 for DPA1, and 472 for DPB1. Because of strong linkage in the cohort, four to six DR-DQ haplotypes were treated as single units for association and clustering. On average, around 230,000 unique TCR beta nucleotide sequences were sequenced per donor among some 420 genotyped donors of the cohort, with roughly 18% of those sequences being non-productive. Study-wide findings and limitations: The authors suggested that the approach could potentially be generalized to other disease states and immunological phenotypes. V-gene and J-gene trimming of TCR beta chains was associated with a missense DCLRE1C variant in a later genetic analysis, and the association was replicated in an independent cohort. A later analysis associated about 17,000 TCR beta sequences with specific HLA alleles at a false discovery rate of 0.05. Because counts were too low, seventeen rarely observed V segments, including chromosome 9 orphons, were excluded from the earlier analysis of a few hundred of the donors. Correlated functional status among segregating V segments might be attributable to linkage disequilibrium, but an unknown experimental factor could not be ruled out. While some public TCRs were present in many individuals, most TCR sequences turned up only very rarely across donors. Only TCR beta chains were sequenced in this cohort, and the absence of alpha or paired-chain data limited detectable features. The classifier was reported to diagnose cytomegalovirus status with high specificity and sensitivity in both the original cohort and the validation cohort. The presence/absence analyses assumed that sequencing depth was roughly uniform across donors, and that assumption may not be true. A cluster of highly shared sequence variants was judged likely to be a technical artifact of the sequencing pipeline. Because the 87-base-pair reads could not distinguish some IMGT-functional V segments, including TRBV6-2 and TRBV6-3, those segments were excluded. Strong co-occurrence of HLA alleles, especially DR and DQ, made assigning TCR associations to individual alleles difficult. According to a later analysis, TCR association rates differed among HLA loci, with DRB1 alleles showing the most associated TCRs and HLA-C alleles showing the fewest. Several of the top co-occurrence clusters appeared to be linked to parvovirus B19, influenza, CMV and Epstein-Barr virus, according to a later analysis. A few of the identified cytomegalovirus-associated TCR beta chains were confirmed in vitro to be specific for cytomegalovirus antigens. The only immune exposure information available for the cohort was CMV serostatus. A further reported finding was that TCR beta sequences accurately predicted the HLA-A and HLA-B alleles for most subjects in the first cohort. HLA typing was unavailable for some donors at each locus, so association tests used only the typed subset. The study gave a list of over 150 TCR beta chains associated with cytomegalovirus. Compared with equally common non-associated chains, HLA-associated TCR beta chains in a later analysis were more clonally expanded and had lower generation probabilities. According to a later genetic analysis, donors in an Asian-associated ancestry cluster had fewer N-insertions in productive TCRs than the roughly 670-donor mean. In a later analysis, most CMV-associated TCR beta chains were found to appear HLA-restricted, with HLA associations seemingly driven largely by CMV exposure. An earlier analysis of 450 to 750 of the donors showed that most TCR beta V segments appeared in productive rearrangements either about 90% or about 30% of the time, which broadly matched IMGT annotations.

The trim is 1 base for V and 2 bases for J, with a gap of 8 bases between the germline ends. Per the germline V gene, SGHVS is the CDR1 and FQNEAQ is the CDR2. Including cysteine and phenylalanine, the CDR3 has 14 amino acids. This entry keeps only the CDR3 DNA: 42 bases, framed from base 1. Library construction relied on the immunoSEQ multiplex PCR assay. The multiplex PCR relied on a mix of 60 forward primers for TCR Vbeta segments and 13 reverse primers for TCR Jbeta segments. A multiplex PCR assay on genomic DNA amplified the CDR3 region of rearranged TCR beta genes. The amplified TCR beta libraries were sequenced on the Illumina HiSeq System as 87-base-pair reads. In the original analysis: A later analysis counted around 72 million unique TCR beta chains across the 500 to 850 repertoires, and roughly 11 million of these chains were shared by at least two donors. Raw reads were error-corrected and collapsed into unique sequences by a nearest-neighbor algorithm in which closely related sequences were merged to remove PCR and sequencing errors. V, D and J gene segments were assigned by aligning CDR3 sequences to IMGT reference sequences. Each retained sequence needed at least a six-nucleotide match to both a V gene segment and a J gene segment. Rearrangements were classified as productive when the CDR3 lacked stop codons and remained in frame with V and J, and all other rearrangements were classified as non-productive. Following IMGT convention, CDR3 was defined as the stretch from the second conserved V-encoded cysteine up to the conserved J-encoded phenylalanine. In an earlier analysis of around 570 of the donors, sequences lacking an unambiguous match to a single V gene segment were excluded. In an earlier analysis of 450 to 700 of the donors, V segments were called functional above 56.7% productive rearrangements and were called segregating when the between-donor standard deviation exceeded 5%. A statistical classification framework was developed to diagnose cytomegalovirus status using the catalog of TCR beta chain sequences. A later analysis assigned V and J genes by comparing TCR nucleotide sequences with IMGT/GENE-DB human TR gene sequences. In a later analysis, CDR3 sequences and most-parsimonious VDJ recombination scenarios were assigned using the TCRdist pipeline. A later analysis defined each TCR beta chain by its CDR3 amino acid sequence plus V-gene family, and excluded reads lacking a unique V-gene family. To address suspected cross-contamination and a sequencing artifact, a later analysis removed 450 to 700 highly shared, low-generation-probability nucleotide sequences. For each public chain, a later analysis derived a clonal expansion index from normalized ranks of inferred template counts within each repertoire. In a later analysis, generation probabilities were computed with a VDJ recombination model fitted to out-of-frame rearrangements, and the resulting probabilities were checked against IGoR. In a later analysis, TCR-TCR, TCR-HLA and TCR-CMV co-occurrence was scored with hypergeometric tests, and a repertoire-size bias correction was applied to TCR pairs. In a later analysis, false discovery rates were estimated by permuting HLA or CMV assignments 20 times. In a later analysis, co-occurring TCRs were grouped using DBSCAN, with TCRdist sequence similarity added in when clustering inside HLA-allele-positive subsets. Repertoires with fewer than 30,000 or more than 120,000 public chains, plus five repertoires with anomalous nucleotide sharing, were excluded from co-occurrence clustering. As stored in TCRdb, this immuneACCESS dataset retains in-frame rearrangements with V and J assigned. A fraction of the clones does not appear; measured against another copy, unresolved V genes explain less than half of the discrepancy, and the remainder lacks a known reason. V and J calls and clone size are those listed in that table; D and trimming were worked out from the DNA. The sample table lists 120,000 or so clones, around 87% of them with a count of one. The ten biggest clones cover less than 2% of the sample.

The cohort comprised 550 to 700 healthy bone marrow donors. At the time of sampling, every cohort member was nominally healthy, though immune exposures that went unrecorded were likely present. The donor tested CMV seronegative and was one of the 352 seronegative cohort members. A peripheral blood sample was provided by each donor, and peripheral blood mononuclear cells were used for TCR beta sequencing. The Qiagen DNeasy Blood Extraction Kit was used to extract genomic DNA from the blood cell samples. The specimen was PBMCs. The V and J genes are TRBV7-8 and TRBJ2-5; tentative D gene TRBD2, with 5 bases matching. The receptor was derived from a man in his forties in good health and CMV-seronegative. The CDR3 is CASSLDKRQETQYF. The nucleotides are TGTGCCAGCAGCTTAGATAAGCGGCAAGAGACCCAGTACTTC.